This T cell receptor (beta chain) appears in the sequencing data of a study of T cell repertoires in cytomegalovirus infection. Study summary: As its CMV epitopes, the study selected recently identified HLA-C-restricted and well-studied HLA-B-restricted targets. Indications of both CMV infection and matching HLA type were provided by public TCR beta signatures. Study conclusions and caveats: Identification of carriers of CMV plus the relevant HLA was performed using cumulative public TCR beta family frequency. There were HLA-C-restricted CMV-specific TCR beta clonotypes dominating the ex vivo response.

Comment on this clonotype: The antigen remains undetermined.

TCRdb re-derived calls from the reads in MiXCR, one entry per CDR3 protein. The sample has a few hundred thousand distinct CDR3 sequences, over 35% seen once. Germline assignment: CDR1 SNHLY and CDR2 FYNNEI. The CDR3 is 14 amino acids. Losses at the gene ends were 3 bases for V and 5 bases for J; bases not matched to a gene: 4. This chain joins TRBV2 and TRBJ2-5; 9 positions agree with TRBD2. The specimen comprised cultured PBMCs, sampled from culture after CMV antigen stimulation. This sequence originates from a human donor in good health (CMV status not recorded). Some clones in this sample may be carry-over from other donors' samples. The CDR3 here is CASSDRTSEETQYF. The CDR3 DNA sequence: TGTGCCAGCAGTGACAGGACTAGCGAGGAGACCCAGTACTTC.